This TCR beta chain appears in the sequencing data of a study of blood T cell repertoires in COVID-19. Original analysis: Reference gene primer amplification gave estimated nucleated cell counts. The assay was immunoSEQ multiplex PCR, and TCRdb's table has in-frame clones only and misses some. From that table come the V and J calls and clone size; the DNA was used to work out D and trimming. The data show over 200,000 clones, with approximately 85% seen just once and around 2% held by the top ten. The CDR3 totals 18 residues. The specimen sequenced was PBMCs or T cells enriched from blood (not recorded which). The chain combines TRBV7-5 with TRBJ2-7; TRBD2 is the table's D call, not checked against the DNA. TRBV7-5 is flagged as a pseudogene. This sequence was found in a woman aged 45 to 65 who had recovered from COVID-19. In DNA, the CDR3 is TGTGCCAGAAGCTTAGGGTACGGCGGGAGGCCGCAACCCTACGAGCAGTACTTC. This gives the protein CARSLGYGGRPQPYEQYF.